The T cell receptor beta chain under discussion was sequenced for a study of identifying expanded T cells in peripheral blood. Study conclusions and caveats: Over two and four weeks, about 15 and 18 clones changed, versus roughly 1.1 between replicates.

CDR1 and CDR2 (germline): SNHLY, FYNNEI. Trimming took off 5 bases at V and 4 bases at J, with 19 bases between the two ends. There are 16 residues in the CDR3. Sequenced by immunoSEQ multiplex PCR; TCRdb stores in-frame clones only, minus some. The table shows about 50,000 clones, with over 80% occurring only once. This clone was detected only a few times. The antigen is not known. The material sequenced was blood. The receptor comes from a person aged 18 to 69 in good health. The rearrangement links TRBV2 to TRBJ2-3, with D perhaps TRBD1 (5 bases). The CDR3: CASSKTGRGLPDTQYF. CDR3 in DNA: TGTGCCAGCAGTAAAACTGGTAGGGGATTGCCAGATACGCAGTATTTT.